A single sample is the source of the 25 T cell receptor beta chains below, sequenced in a study of CD8+ T cells in alopecia areata (dated by TCRdb to 2017 to 2018). The sample's treatment or condition, from its label and the paper: oral pan-JAK inhibitor, 5-10 mg twice daily. Library preparation used the immunoSEQ multiplex PCR assay. RNA was extracted from all samples and reverse transcribed into cDNA as template for TCR sequencing. Not all clones reach the TCRdb copy of this immuneACCESS table, which keeps in-frame sequences only. Checked studies attribute under half of the gap to unresolved V genes and leave the rest unexplained. Here the sample has roughly 190,000 clones; roughly three fifths occur a single time. About 1.3% of the sample comes from the top ten. Material: CD4+ T cells sorted from blood, obtained around week 50, from a patient treated with tofacitinib. These receptors were taken from a human donor with alopecia areata.

In this sample, this clone turned up once. The chain couples TRBV19 to TRBJ1-2; D gene uncertain. V was pared by 10 bases and J by 7 bases, with 10 bases between. Germline CDR1 is LNHDA and CDR2 is SQIVND (reference sequence). The CDR3 spans 10 residues. CDR3 sequence reads: CATHWGGYTF. The CDR3 coding sequence is TGTGCCACGCACTGGGGTGGCTACACCTTC. The full variable domain, with the rest looked up from reference TRBV19 and TRBJ1-2, is DGGITQSPKYLFRKEGQNVTLSCEQNLNHDAMYWYRQDPGQGLRLIYYSQIVNDFQKGDIAEGYSVSREKKESFPLTVTSAQKNPTAFYLCATHWGGYTFGSGTRLTVV.

This chain links TRBV30 with TRBJ2-7; TRBD1 aligns across 10 bases. CDR1 and CDR2 (germline): GTSNPN, SVGIG (reference sequence). Trimming removed 7 bases from V and 9 bases from J; junction bases left unmatched: 6. The CDR3 extends over 11 amino acids. CDR3 in amino acids: CASRDRGVQYF. In DNA form, the CDR3 reads TGTGCCTCCCGGGACAGGGGTGTGCAGTACTTC.

The J gene is TRBJ2-7, the V gene TRBV29-1; D is possibly TRBD1 (5 bases). This CDR3 is built from 12 residues. Germline V CDR1 and CDR2: SQVTM, ANQGSEA. With 7 bases removed from V and 0 bases from J, the gap between germline ends came to 10 bases. The DNA for the CDR3 is TGCAGCGCCTTGGACACCTCCTACGAGCAGTACTTC. Residues: CSALDTSYEQYF.

This rearrangement joins TRBV29-1 to TRBJ2-5; a weak D match, TRBD1 (5 bases). CDR3 length equals 12 residues. Germline loops: CDR1 SQVTM, CDR2 ANQGSEA. V was shortened by 4 bases and J by 5 bases, with 11 bases between the two germline ends. CDR3 nucleotide sequence: TGCAGCGTTGGGCCGACAGTTGAGACCCAGTACTTC. Amino acids: CSVGPTVETQYF.

This chain uses TRBV15 with TRBJ2-4, with 9 bases aligning to TRBD1. The CDR3 has 15 amino acids. The junction had 4 bases not matched to a gene; V was cut back by 2 bases and J by 5 bases. The germline V gene has CDR1 LNHNV and CDR2 YYDKDF (reference sequence). The CDR3 bases are TGTGCCACCAGCAGACCGGGACAGGGAGAAAACATTCAGTACTTC. It specifies CATSRPGQGENIQYF.

The gene calls are TRBV13 and TRBJ1-3; D not certain. V shed 2 bases and J shed 0 bases, with 5 bases lying between them. This CDR3 contains 14 residues. CDR1 and CDR2 from the germline V gene are PRHDT and FYEKMQ (reference sequence). The CDR3 sequence is CASSLLDSGNTIYF. The CDR3 DNA is TGTGCCAGCAGCTTACTTGACTCTGGAAACACCATATATTTT.

The chain combines TRBV4-3 with TRBJ1-1; no definite D call. CDR3 length equals 14 residues. Per the germline V gene, CDR1 is LGHNA and CDR2 is YSLEER. V shed 0 bases and J shed 2 bases, with 7 bases lying between them. CDR3 bases: TGCGCCAGCAGCCAAGAAAAGGAAAACACTGAAGCTTTCTTT. Its translation is CASSQEKENTEAFF.

V and J are TRBV7-7 and TRBJ2-5, with TRBD1 identical over 8 bases. Germline V CDR1 and CDR2: SSHAT, FNYEAQ (reference sequence). The CDR3 consists of 15 residues. V shed 1 base and J 4 bases; nucleotides not matched to a gene: 5. The DNA of the CDR3 is TGTGCCAGCAGCTTAGGGGCAGGGGGCGGAGAGACCCAGTACTTC. Encoded protein: CASSLGAGGGETQYF.

This sequence joins TRBV27 and TRBJ2-3, with D perhaps TRBD1 or TRBD2 (5 bases each). Germline-derived CDR1 and CDR2 are MNHEY and SMNVEV (reference sequence). This CDR3 has 16 residues. V lost 3 bases, J lost 0 bases, and 13 bases lay in between. CDR3 in amino acids: CASSFSGQVSTDTQYF. In DNA form, the CDR3 reads TGTGCCAGCAGTTTCTCGGGGCAGGTTAGCACAGATACGCAGTATTTT.

The chain couples TRBV14 to TRBJ2-1; D not certain. The CDR3 covers 15 residues. The germline gives CDR1 SGHDN, CDR2 FVKESK. V was pared by 1 base and J by 0 bases, with 7 bases between. CDR3 residues: CASSQVLSSYNEQFF. The CDR3, as DNA: TGTGCCAGCAGCCAAGTCCTAAGCTCCTACAATGAGCAGTTCTTC.

With respect to this clone: Other DNA variants within this sample encode the same CDR3. V is TRBV29-1 and J is TRBJ2-7; D perhaps matches TRBD1 (5 bases). V lost 3 bases to trimming and J lost 1 base, with 10 bases between them. Germline loops: CDR1 SQVTM, CDR2 ANQGSEA. CDR3 length equals 13 residues. CDR3 amino acids: CSVDRQGSYEQYF. CDR3 in DNA: TGCAGCGTTGATCGGCAGGGATCCTACGAGCAGTACTTC.

The chain combines TRBV7-2 with TRBJ2-7, with D maybe TRBD2 (6 bases). Germline V CDR1 and CDR2: SGHTA, FQGNSA. The CDR3 loop spans 16 amino acids. Trimming pared 6 bases from V and 5 bases from J, leaving 23 bases between. CDR3 sequence reads: CASRIAERGSSDEQYF. The CDR3 nucleotides read TGTGCCAGCAGAATAGCGGAAAGGGGATCTAGCGACGAGCAGTACTTC. Filled out from reference TRBV7-2 and TRBJ2-7, the complete variable domain reads GAGVSQSPSNKVTEKGKDVELRCDPISGHTALYWYRQSLGQGLEFLIYFQGNSAPDKSGLPSDRFSAERTGGSVSTLTIQRTQQEDSAVYLCASRIAERGSSDEQYFGPGTRLTVT.

This clone appeared a few times. The chain uses TRBV30 and TRBJ1-5; D is unresolved. Between the trimmed V and J ends, which lost 3 bases and 3 bases, there was a span of 9 bases. The germline V gene encodes CDR1 GTSNPN and CDR2 SVGIG (reference sequence). This CDR3 contains 13 residues. The CDR3 region has the DNA TGTGCCTGGAGAGGTCAAATCAATCAGCCCCAGCATTTT. It is translated as CAWRGQINQPQHF.

Here the CDR3 reads CASSPSPKGLSSYEQYF. The CDR3 DNA is TGTGCCAGTAGTCCCTCCCCGAAAGGTCTCAGCTCCTACGAGCAGTACTTC. V is TRBV19 and J is TRBJ2-7; no clear D. Trimming removed 5 bases from V and 0 bases from J, with 20 bases in between. CDR1 is LNHDA, CDR2 SQIVND, per germline (reference sequence). The CDR3 consists of 17 residues.

This clone has more than one count but fewer than ten. The CDR3 protein is CASSPWGLAGITDTQYF. The DNA for the CDR3 is TGCGCCAGCAGTCCCTGGGGACTAGCGGGGATTACAGATACGCAGTATTTT. This rearrangement joins TRBV10-1 to TRBJ2-3, with 13 bases fitting TRBD2. There are 17 residues in the CDR3. Losses at the gene ends were 5 bases for V and 3 bases for J; bases not matched to a gene: 8. Germline V CDR1 and CDR2: WNHNN, SYGVQD (reference sequence).

The chain employs TRBV7-2 and TRBJ2-1; D tentatively fits TRBD1 or TRBD2 (5 bases each). There are 15 residues in the CDR3. The germline gives CDR1 SGHTA, CDR2 FQGNSA. V gave up 4 bases and J gave up 8 bases, with 18 bases separating them. DNA for the CDR3: TGTGCCAGCAGCTCTACCGGGACGCCTCGTGATGAGCAGTTCTTC. It codes for CASSSTGTPRDEQFF.

This clone was seen a single time. The chain employs TRBV5-6 and TRBJ2-7, with 7 bases matching TRBD1. Germline lookup yields CDR1 SGHDT and CDR2 YYEEEE. This CDR3 contains 14 residues. V was pared by 7 bases and J by 2 bases, with 9 bases of the junction left unmatched. The CDR3 nucleotides read TGTGCCAGCGTAGAGACAGGGAGACCCTACGAGCAGTACTTC. It is translated as CASVETGRPYEQYF.

The chain carries TRBV10-3 and TRBJ2-3, with D hard to call. Germline CDR1 and CDR2: ENHRY and SYGVKD. The V and J ends lost 4 bases and 4 bases respectively, with 9 bases between them. The CDR3 is made up of 13 amino acids. The CDR3 DNA sequence: TGTGCCATCAGTGTAAACACCGCAGATACGCAGTATTTT. As protein: CAISVNTADTQYF.

V gene TRBV14 combines with J gene TRBJ2-1; 11 bases agree with TRBD2. Germline V CDR1 and CDR2: SGHDN, FVKESK. V was pared by 6 bases and J by 8 bases, with 12 bases of the junction left unmatched. The CDR3 loop spans 16 amino acids. CDR3 region: CASRRLAGGPGDEQFF. The CDR3 DNA reads as TGTGCCAGCAGAAGGCTAGCGGGGGGCCCCGGCGATGAGCAGTTCTTC.

The chain carries TRBV15 and TRBJ2-3; 10 nucleotides match TRBD2. From germline, CDR1 is LNHNV and CDR2 YYDKDF (reference sequence). This CDR3 is 15 amino acids long. V shed 5 bases, J shed 2 bases, and the junction held 4 bases outside the gene matches. CDR3 sequence reads: CATSPSGGFTDTQYF. CDR3 coding DNA: TGTGCCACCAGCCCTAGCGGGGGTTTCACAGATACGCAGTATTTT.

The CDR3 here is CASSSGQTTGELFF. The CDR3 DNA follows: TGTGCCAGCAGTTCGGGACAGACCACCGGGGAGCTGTTTTTT. The chain has TRBV6-1 and TRBJ2-2; TRBD1 matches at 7 bases. After removal of 5 bases from V and 4 bases from J, the junction contained 4 bases not matched to a gene. Germline V gene lookup returns CDR1 MNHNS and CDR2 SASEGT. The CDR3 has 14 amino acids.

V and J are TRBV2 and TRBJ1-1; D not resolved. The ends were cut back, 10 bases at V and 0 bases at J, with 15 bases in the middle. This CDR3 has 14 residues. Germline V CDR1 and CDR2: SNHLY, FYNNEI. This chain's CDR3 is CATLFEHMNTEAFF. Here the CDR3 DNA reads TGTGCCACGCTATTTGAGCACATGAACACTGAAGCTTTCTTT.

The V and J genes are TRBV4-3 and TRBJ1-6; TRBD1 matches at 8 bases. J lost 9 bases, V lost 0 bases, and 1 base had no gene match. Germline CDR1 reads LGHNA; CDR2 reads YSLEER. This CDR3 contains 14 residues. The CDR3 DNA is TGCGCCAGCAGCCAAGATACAGGGGGTTCACCCCTCCACTTT. Amino acids: CASSQDTGGSPLHF.

The chain joins TRBV29-1 to TRBJ2-1; no clear D gene. Germline V CDR1 and CDR2: SQVTM, ANQGSEA. CDR3 length: 14 residues. Trimming stripped 3 bases from V and 5 bases from J, with 14 bases between. The CDR3 reads CSVDASGFHNEQFF. In DNA form, the CDR3 reads TGCAGCGTTGACGCTTCGGGTTTCCACAATGAGCAGTTCTTC.

This rearrangement joins TRBV10-3 to TRBJ1-6, with D maybe TRBD1 (5 bases). The CDR3 loop spans 12 amino acids. The germline V gene encodes CDR1 ENHRY and CDR2 SYGVKD. Between the trimmed V and J ends, which lost 8 bases and 6 bases, there was a span of 8 bases. CDR3 sequence: CAIGTGNSPLHF. The DNA of the CDR3 is TGTGCCATCGGGACGGGTAATTCACCCCTCCACTTT.